These T cell receptor beta chains were read from a single sample in a study of blood T cell repertoires in COVID-19. Data came from immunoSEQ multiplex PCR; TCRdb stores just in-frame clones and leaves some out. The sample shows 55,000 to 75,000 clones, roughly 80% of them seen only once. Sequencing used peripheral blood. The receptors were gathered from a man between 65 and 80 years old with acute or convalescent COVID-19. Both conserved end residues are part of each CDR3. A D gene is named only where the DNA matches it firmly. Clone size is stated in some rows and not others, as once, few, many or a class when expanded.

NA NA TRBJ2-5 TRBV5-1 CASRAQGSQETQYF TGCGCCAGCAGGGCACAGGGATCCCAAGAGACCCAGTACTTC
once TRBD1 TRBJ1-3 TRBV7-9 CASSHADRVAGNTIYF TGTGCCAGCAGCCACGCGGACAGGGTTGCTGGAAACACCATATATTTT
NA NA TRBJ1-2 TRBV2 CASSGVRRANYGYTF TGTGCCAGCAGTGGGGTAAGGAGGGCGAACTATGGCTACACCTTC
NA TRBD1 TRBJ1-2 TRBV28 CASIPGGAGYGYTF TGTGCCAGCATTCCAGGGGGCGCGGGCTATGGCTACACCTTC
NA NA TRBJ1-3 TRBV27 CASRAFSGNTIYF TGTGCCAGCAGGGCCTTCTCTGGAAACACCATATATTTT
NA NA TRBJ1-3 TRBV18 CASSPLTGRISGNTIYF TGTGCCAGCTCACCACTTACAGGGCGCATTTCTGGAAACACCATATATTTT
few NA TRBJ1-1 TRBV7-3 CASSLQAGENTEAFF TGTGCCAGCAGCCTACAGGCAGGGGAGAACACTGAAGCTTTCTTT
NA NA TRBJ1-1 TRBV19 CASISRGGNTEAFF TGTGCCAGTATTTCTCGGGGGGGAAACACTGAAGCTTTCTTT
NA NA TRBJ1-1 TRBV7-2 CASSFGGSYRNTEAFF TGTGCCAGCAGCTTTGGAGGATCATACAGAAACACTGAAGCTTTCTTT
few TRBD1 TRBJ2-7 TRBV7-8 CASSPETGFYEQYF TGTGCCAGCAGCCCCGAGACAGGGTTCTACGAGCAGTACTTC
NA TRBD1 TRBJ1-4 TRBV24-1 CATSGGQFNEKLFF TGTGCCACCAGTGGGGGACAGTTTAATGAAAAACTGTTTTTT
NA NA TRBJ2-1 TRBV7-3 CASSLGLADSGEQFF TGTGCCAGCAGCTTGGGGTTAGCGGACTCTGGTGAGCAGTTCTTC
NA TRBD2 TRBJ2-7 TRBV7-2 CASSSEGTSDNSYEQYF TGTGCCAGCAGCTCCGAGGGGACTAGCGATAACTCCTACGAGCAGTACTTC
NA TRBD1 TRBJ1-2 TRBV9 CASSVRQGYGYTF TGTGCCAGCAGCGTAAGACAGGGATATGGCTACACCTTC
few TRBD1 TRBJ2-7 TRBV7-2 CASSLGTGSYEQYF TGTGCCAGCAGCTTAGGGACAGGTAGCTACGAGCAGTACTTC
NA TRBD1 TRBJ2-5 TRBV2 CASSNPGQGAQETQYF TGTGCCAGCAGTAATCCGGGACAGGGGGCCCAAGAGACCCAGTACTTC
NA NA TRBJ2-3 TRBV3-1/TRBV3-2 CASSQNHLATDTQYF TGTGCCAGCAGCCAAAATCACCTAGCGACAGATACGCAGTATTTT
NA NA TRBJ2-5 TRBV2 CASKVPGSQTQYF TGTGCCAGCAAGGTCCCAGGTTCTCAGACCCAGTACTTC
NA TRBD1 TRBJ1-3 TRBV28 CASSGERTGGEFGNTIYF TGTGCCAGCAGTGGGGAGCGGACAGGGGGCGAGTTTGGAAACACCATATATTTT
once NA TRBJ1-2 TRBV19 CASSTGVGVDGYTF TGTGCCAGTAGTACAGGGGTTGGGGTCGATGGCTACACCTTC
NA NA TRBJ1-5 TRBV11-2 CASSLAAGMNQPQHF TGTGCCAGCAGCTTAGCTGCAGGGATGAATCAGCCCCAGCATTTT
NA TRBD1 TRBJ1-1 TRBV2 CAMDRGGTEAFF TGTGCCATGGACAGGGGGGGGACTGAAGCTTTCTTT
NA TRBD1 TRBJ1-2 TRBV19 CASSMGQTYGYTF TGTGCCAGTAGTATGGGACAGACTTATGGCTACACCTTC
NA TRBD1 TRBJ2-1 TRBV28 CASSGGTGVHNEQFF TGTGCCAGCAGTGGAGGGACAGGGGTTCACAATGAGCAGTTCTTC
NA NA TRBJ2-3 TRBV5-4 CASSFQGGTTDTQYF TGTGCCAGCAGCTTTCAGGGAGGTACGACAGATACGCAGTATTTT
NA TRBD1 TRBJ2-2 TRBV5-4 CASSPGHGQGIGELFF TGTGCCAGCAGTCCGGGCCACGGACAGGGTATCGGGGAGCTGTTTTTT
few NA TRBJ2-7 TRBV9 CASSVEQGVSYEQYF TGTGCCAGCAGCGTAGAACAGGGAGTTTCGTACGAGCAGTACTTC
NA NA TRBJ2-7 TRBV2 CASSEVGRVGYGQYF TGTGCCAGCAGTGAAGTCGGCAGGGTGGGGTACGGGCAGTACTTC
medium-sized TRBD1 TRBJ1-2 TRBV6-6 CASTSGGEDGYTF TGTGCCAGCACCTCAGGGGGCGAGGATGGCTACACCTTC
NA NA TRBJ2-7 TRBV2 CASKGPGQNYEQYF TGTGCCAGCAAGGGGCCCGGGCAAAACTACGAGCAGTACTTC
NA NA TRBJ2-7 TRBV28 CASSLTAYEQYF TGTGCCAGCAGTTTGACAGCCTACGAGCAGTACTTC
NA TRBD2 TRBJ2-2 TRBV25-1 CASSDTVAGGPHGELFF TGTGCCAGCAGTGATACGGTAGCGGGAGGGCCACACGGGGAGCTGTTTTTT
NA NA TRBJ2-7 TRBV7-2 CASSPSLYEQYF TGTGCCAGCAGCCCATCACTCTACGAGCAGTACTTC
NA TRBD1 TRBJ1-2 TRBV9 CASSAGQGYYGYTF TGTGCCAGCAGCGCTGGACAGGGGTACTATGGCTACACCTTC
once TRBD1 TRBJ1-2 TRBV5-6 CASSSGTGDGYTF TGTGCCAGCAGCTCCGGGACAGGGGATGGCTACACCTTC
NA TRBD1 TRBJ1-1 TRBV29-1 CSVEEQGRTEAFF TGCAGCGTTGAAGAACAGGGGAGGACTGAAGCTTTCTTT
few NA TRBJ1-2 TRBV5-5 CASSVPSGNYGYTF TGTGCCAGCAGCGTGCCCTCGGGTAACTATGGCTACACCTTC
NA TRBD2 TRBJ2-1 TRBV29-1 CSVEDFLAGGPAYNEQFF TGCAGCGTTGAAGACTTCCTAGCGGGAGGGCCCGCCTACAATGAGCAGTTCTTC
NA NA TRBJ2-2 TRBV19 CASNHRNTGELFF TGTGCCAGTAATCACAGAAACACCGGGGAGCTGTTTTTT
few TRBD1 TRBJ1-2 TRBV6-2/TRBV6-3 CASSSSGTGTNGYTF TGTGCCAGCAGTTCGTCCGGGACAGGGACCAATGGCTACACCTTC
once NA TRBJ2-7 TRBV27 CASSITGMGDEQYF TGTGCCAGCAGCATCACAGGGATGGGAGACGAGCAGTACTTC
NA TRBD1 TRBJ1-2 TRBV5-1 CASSLGTGNYGYTF TGCGCCAGCAGCTTAGGGACAGGGAACTATGGCTACACCTTC
once NA TRBJ2-2 TRBV28 CATKSSGLISAGELFF TGTGCCACCAAATCAAGTGGACTCATAAGTGCCGGGGAGCTGTTTTTT
NA TRBD1 TRBJ1-4 TRBV6-5 CASRSLDRGEEKLFF TGTGCCAGCAGGAGCCTGGACAGGGGAGAGGAAAAACTGTTTTTT
once NA TRBJ1-2 TRBV4-2 CASSQAQGNYGYTF TGTGCCAGCAGCCAAGCCCAGGGTAACTATGGCTACACCTTC
NA TRBD2 TRBJ2-1 TRBV7-2 CASNPGLAGFNEQFF TGTGCCAGCAACCCGGGACTAGCGGGGTTCAATGAGCAGTTCTTC
NA NA TRBJ2-5 TRBV5-8 CASSLFSGHTQETQYF TGTGCCAGCAGCTTGTTCTCCGGACATACCCAAGAGACCCAGTACTTC
NA TRBD2 TRBJ2-7 TRBV27 CASRGRLAVYEQYF TGTGCCAGCAGGGGGAGACTAGCGGTCTACGAGCAGTACTTC
NA NA TRBJ1-2 TRBV19 CASSMIRQALNYGYTF TGTGCCAGTAGTATGATTCGACAGGCCCTTAACTATGGCTACACCTTC
NA TRBD2 TRBJ2-7 TRBV15 CATSRTLGASGYEQYF TGTGCCACCAGCAGAACTTTAGGGGCTAGCGGCTACGAGCAGTACTTC
NA NA TRBJ1-3 TRBV29-1 CSVEGGGSTGNTIYF TGCAGCGTTGAAGGCGGGGGCAGTACTGGAAACACCATATATTTT
NA NA TRBJ2-2 TRBV25-1 CASSLARNTGELFF TGTGCCAGCAGTCTGGCCAGAAACACCGGGGAGCTGTTTTTT